The TCR beta chain under discussion was sequenced for a study of blood T cell repertoires in COVID-19. In the study overall: COVID-19 samples from acute and convalescent phases originated in the United States, Italy and Spain. PBMCs, B-cell-depleted T cells, or T cells provided the cDNA or gDNA that made up the material.

The authors' processing: The assay estimated nucleated cells by amplifying reference gene primers. Assay used: immunoSEQ multiplex PCR; TCRdb lists only in-frame clones, some missing. V, J and clone size are those of that table, while D and trimming were read from the DNA. The table includes 76,000 or so clones, approximately 88% detected once. V was shortened by 1 base and J by 4 bases, with 11 bases between the two germline ends. CDR1 and CDR2 (germline): SGHRS, YFSETQ. The CDR3 covers 15 residues. This receptor was identified in a man aged 25-45 years with acute or convalescent COVID-19. The rearrangement joins TRBV5-1 to TRBJ2-2, with D perhaps matching TRBD1 (6 bases). Sequenced input: peripheral blood. CDR3 sequence reads: CASSLLIRGTGELFF. CDR3 DNA sequence: TGCGCCAGCAGCTTGCTAATCAGGGGCACCGGGGAGCTGTTTTTT.